Included here is one T cell receptor (beta chain) sequence, with context. Its cognate antigen is unknown. The CDR3 has 15 amino acids. Trimming left V 11 bases short and J 5 bases short, with 22 bases between. The V gene's germline CDR1 is MNHEY and CDR2 SVGAGI. This sample was included in a study of T cell responses to AZD1222 COVID-19 vaccine. Findings and limits, study-wide: Researchers report vaccine-associated CD4 TCRs spanning spike, with dominance at 160-218 and 743-854. Close to half of all spike-specific TCRs reportedly target regions of the variants that are unmutated.

Using immunoSEQ multiplex PCR, the repertoire was profiled, and TCRdb retains in-frame clones only, with some absent. The sample shows around 87,000 clones, approximately 91% of them seen only once. This chain uses TRBV6-5 with TRBJ1-5; maybe TRBD1 (5 bases). The TCR originated in an adult in good health. The input for sequencing was peripheral blood, taken on day 0 of AZD1222 vaccination. The DNA of the CDR3 is TGTGCCTGTCTACCCCCGGGGGGGGGAGATCAGCCCCAGCATTTT. Amino acids: CACLPPGGGDQPQHF.